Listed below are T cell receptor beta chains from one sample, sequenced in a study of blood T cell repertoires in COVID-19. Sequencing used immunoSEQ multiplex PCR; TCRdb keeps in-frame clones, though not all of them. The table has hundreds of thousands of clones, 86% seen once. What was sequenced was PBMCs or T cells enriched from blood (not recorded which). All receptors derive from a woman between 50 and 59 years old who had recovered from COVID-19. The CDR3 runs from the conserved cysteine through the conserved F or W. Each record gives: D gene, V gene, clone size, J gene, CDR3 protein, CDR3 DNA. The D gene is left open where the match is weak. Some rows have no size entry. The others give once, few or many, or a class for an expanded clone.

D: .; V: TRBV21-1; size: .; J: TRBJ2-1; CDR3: CASSKKGDRVGFGTNEQFF; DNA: .
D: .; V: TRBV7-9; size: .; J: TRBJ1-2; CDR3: CASSLAGPGGYTF; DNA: TGTGCCAGCAGCTTAGCGGGGCCTGGCGGCTACACCTTC
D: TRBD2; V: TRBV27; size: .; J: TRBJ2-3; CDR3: CASSSGTSSPDTQYF; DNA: TGTGCCAGCAGTTCCGGGACTAGCAGTCCAGATACGCAGTATTTT
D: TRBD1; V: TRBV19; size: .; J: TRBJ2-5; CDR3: CASTPRRAGGETQYF; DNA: TGTGCCAGTACCCCCCGGCGGGCAGGGGGAGAGACCCAGTACTTC
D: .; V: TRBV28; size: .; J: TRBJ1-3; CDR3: CASSLFGRGIGNTIYF; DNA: TGTGCCAGCAGTTTATTTGGCAGGGGAATTGGAAACACCATATATTTT
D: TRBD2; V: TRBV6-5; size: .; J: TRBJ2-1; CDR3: CASSWTSALDNEQFF; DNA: TGTGCCAGCAGCTGGACTAGTGCCCTAGACAATGAGCAGTTCTTC
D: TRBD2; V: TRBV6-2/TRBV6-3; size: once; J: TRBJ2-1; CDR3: CASSRRIGLANEQFF; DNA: TGTGCCAGCAGCCGACGGATTGGACTAGCCAATGAGCAGTTCTTC
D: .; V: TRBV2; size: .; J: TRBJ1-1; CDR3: CASISTGLDTEAFF; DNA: TGTGCCAGCATCTCAACAGGGTTAGACACTGAAGCTTTCTTT
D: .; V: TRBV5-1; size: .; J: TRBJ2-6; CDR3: CASSLVPGSGANVLTF; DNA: TGCGCCAGCAGCTTGGTCCCCGGGAGCGGGGCCAACGTCCTGACTTTC
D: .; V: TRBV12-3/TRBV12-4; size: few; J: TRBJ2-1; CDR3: CASRSPYNEQFF; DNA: TGTGCCAGCAGATCCCCTTACAATGAGCAGTTCTTC
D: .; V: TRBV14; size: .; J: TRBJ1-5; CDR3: CASSAYSYQPQHF; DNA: TGTGCCAGCAGCGCATACAGTTATCAGCCCCAGCATTTT
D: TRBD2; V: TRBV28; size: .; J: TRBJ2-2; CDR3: CASGTSGANTGELFF; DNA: TGTGCCAGTGGGACTAGCGGGGCCAACACCGGGGAGCTGTTTTTT
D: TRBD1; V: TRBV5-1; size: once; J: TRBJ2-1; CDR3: CASSPDRGGNEQFF; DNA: TGCGCCAGCAGCCCGGACAGGGGAGGCAATGAGCAGTTCTTC
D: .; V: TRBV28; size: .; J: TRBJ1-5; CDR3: CASSLGGGNQPQHF; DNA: TGTGCCAGCAGTTTAGGAGGTGGCAATCAGCCCCAGCATTTT
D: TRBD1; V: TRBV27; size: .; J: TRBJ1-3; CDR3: CASSLQGAAGNTIYF; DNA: TGTGCCAGCAGTTTACAGGGGGCGGCTGGAAACACCATATATTTT
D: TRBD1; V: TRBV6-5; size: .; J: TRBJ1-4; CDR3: CASSYSGTGDEKLFF; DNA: TGTGCCAGCAGTTATTCTGGGACAGGGGACGAAAAACTGTTTTTT
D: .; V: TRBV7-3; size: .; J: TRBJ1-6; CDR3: CASSQEQGYNSPLHF; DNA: TGTGCCAGCAGCCAGGAGCAGGGCTATAATTCACCCCTCCACTTT
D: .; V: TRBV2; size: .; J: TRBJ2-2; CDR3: CASSGPPAGLTGELFF; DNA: TGTGCCAGCAGTGGGCCCCCGGCGGGGCTTACCGGGGAGCTGTTTTTT
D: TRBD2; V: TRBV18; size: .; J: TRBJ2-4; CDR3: CASSYGGADPKNIQYF; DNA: TGTGCCAGCTCGTACGGGGGGGCCGACCCCAAAAACATTCAGTACTTC
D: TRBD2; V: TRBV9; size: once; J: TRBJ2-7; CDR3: CASSAGLAAYEQYF; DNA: TGTGCCAGCAGCGCGGGACTAGCGGCCTACGAGCAGTACTTC
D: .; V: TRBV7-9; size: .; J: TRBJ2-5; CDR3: CASSLYRDQETQYF; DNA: TGTGCCAGCAGCTTATACAGGGACCAAGAGACCCAGTACTTC
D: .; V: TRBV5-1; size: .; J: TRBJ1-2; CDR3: CASSLQPSDYGYTF; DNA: TGCGCCAGCAGCTTACAGCCCTCTGACTATGGCTACACCTTC
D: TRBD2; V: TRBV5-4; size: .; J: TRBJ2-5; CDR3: CASSSLVGSGVAETQYF; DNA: TGTGCCAGCAGCTCTTTAGTAGGAAGCGGGGTAGCCGAGACCCAGTACTTC
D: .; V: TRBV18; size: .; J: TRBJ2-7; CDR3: CASSRSTGSHESYEQYF; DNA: TGTGCCAGCTCACGTTCTACAGGGTCCCACGAGTCCTACGAGCAGTACTTC
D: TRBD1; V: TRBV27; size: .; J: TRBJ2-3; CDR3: CASSRRTGTEGTDTQYF; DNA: TGTGCCAGCAGTCGCCGAACCGGGACAGAGGGTACAGATACGCAGTATTTT
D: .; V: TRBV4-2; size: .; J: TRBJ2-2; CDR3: CASSQERLAGELFF; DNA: TGTGCCAGCAGCCAAGAGAGGCTAGCCGGGGAGCTGTTTTTT
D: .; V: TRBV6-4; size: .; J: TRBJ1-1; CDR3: CASSLTGNTEAFF; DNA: TGTGCCAGCAGTTTGACAGGGAACACTGAAGCTTTCTTT
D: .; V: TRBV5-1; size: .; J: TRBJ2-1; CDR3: CASSNYDSGGKQFF; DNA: TGCGCCAGCAGCAACTACGACTCTGGAGGGAAGCAGTTCTTC
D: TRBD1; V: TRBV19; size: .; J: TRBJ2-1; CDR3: CASGDRGYSSSYNEQFF; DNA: TGTGCCAGTGGGGACAGGGGTTATTCGAGCTCCTACAATGAGCAGTTCTTC
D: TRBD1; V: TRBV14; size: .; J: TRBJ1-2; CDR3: CASSQDDRRTGRGYTF; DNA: TGTGCCAGCAGCCAAGATGATCGGCGGACAGGGAGAGGCTACACCTTC
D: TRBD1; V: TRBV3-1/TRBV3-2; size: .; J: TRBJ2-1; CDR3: CASTLRGQGNNEQFF; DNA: TGTGCCAGCACCCTCCGAGGACAGGGTAACAATGAGCAGTTCTTC
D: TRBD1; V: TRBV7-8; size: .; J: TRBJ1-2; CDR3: CASSFQLGQGDYGYTF; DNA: TGTGCCAGCAGCTTTCAATTAGGACAGGGGGACTATGGCTACACCTTC
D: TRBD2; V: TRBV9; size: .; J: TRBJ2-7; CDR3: CASSAGLAGSGEQYF; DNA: TGTGCCAGCAGCGCGGGACTAGCGGGATCGGGCGAGCAGTACTTC
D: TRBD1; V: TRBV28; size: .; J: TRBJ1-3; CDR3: CASSFEQGRNTIYF; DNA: TGTGCCAGCAGTTTTGAACAGGGGAGAAACACCATATATTTT
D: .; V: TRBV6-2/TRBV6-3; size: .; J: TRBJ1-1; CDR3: CASSYGRDLTENTEAFF; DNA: TGTGCCAGCAGTTACGGTCGCGACCTCACAGAGAACACTGAAGCTTTCTTT
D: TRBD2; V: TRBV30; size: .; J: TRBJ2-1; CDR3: CAGATSGESYNEQFF; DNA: TGTGCCGGAGCGACTAGCGGGGAATCCTACAATGAGCAGTTCTTC
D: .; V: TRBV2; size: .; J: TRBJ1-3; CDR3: CASSNQGFVGNTIYF; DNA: TGTGCCAGCAGTAATCAGGGGTTCGTCGGAAACACCATATATTTT
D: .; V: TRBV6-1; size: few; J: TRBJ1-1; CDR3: CASSETGGLIPEAFF; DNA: TGTGCCAGCAGTGAAACGGGGGGGTTGATACCTGAAGCTTTCTTT